This T cell receptor (beta chain) was sequenced in a study of patients and donors after allogeneic stem cell transplantation. This clonotype was detected once. Relative to the germline gene, one junction end is altered; a read error may explain this. TCRdb independently ran MiXCR on the RT-PCR reads; one entry per CDR3 protein. The sample consists of approximately 140,000 distinct CDR3 sequences, 30% to 45% of them appearing once. The CDR3 consists of 16 residues. Germline assignment: CDR1 SGHRS and CDR2 YFSETQ. The J gene is TRBJ1-5, the V gene TRBV5-1; maybe TRBD1 (5 bases). The sample comprised blood, either unsorted or a sorted T cell fraction (not recorded which). The receptor was isolated from a human donor who was either an allogeneic HSCT recipient or a stem cell or donor lymphocyte infusion donor (not recorded which). It is not recorded whose cells these are; they may come from a transplant donor. The DNA of the CDR3 is TGCGCCAACCTTATGGGGACGGACTATTGCAATCAGTCCCAGCATTTT. Translating it yields CANLMGTDYCNQSQHF.